This entry lists 32 T cell receptor beta chains sequenced from one sample in a study of spatial heterogeneity in lung cancer. TCRdb re-derived calls from the 5' RACE reads in MiXCR, one entry per CDR3 protein. The sample shows about 38,000 distinct CDR3 sequences, roughly 8% of them seen only once. The time point was: sample taken at primary tumor resection. Unsorted whole RNA of tumor, nontumor lung or frozen PBMC was sequenced. The material was PBMCs, obtained at surgery. All receptors derive from a male donor with early-stage non-small cell lung cancer.

This clonotype was counted at least ten times. This chain connects TRBV4-2 to TRBJ2-5, with 8 bases lining up with TRBD2. CDR1 LGHNA and CDR2 YNFKEQ come from the germline V gene. The CDR3 consists of 18 residues. Trimming cost V 4 bases and J 4 bases; bases outside gene matches: 17. CDR3 protein: CASSPGSSGAPTRETQYF. In nucleotides, the CDR3 is TGTGCCAGCAGCCCAGGAAGTAGCGGGGCTCCAACGAGAGAGACCCAGTACTTC.

In this sample, this clonotype turned up a few times. The rearrangement uses TRBV14 and TRBJ2-3, with D possibly matching TRBD2 (6 bases). The V gene's germline CDR1 is SGHDN and CDR2 FVKESK. V dropped 4 bases and J dropped 1 base, with 12 bases sitting between them. The CDR3 is 15 amino acids. CDR3: CASSPYLAGTDTQYF. As DNA, the CDR3 is TGTGCCAGCAGCCCGTATTTAGCGGGCACAGATACGCAGTATTTT.

Only a few counts were recorded for this clonotype. The chain links TRBV5-1 to TRBJ2-3, with 7 bases aligning to TRBD2. With 5 bases clipped from V and 2 bases from J, the junction kept 8 bases outside the gene matches. The CDR3 is 15 amino acids. The germline V gene has CDR1 SGHRS and CDR2 YFSETQ. In nucleotides, the CDR3 is TGCGCCAGCAGTCCGCGGGGGTACCCCACAGATACGCAGTATTTT. Residues: CASSPRGYPTDTQYF. The full variable domain, rest sourced from reference TRBV5-1 and TRBJ2-3, is KAGVTQTPRYLIKTRGQQVTLSCSPISGHRSVSWYQQTPGQGLQFLFEYFSETQRNKGNFPGRFSGRQFSNSRSEMNVSTLELGDSALYLCASSPRGYPTDTQYFGPGTRLTVL.

The V and J genes are TRBV5-1 and TRBJ2-7, with TRBD1 matching 7 bases. CDR3 size: 14 residues. Looked up from germline, CDR1 is SGHRS and CDR2 is YFSETQ. With V trimmed by 4 bases and J by 3 bases, 7 bases remained unmatched. The CDR3 DNA follows: TGCGCCAGCAGCCGGGACCCAGGGGGCTACGAGCAGTACGTC. It specifies CASSRDPGGYEQYV.

This clonotype was counted many times. The J gene is TRBJ2-1, the V gene TRBV20-1; D not resolved. Germline lookup yields CDR1 DFQATT and CDR2 SNEGSKA (reference sequence). Trimming cost V 0 bases and J 4 bases, with 4 bases left between them. The CDR3 spans 12 residues. CDR3 bases: TGCAGTGCTAGAGAAAATTACAATGAGCAGTTCTTC. Protein product: CSARENYNEQFF.

At least ten counts were recorded for this clonotype. The chain joins TRBV7-2 to TRBJ1-1; no definite D call. The V and J ends lost 4 bases and 0 bases respectively, with 6 bases between them. The length of the CDR3 is 13 residues. Germline CDR1 and CDR2: SGHTA and FQGNSA. This CDR3 is CASSYRLNTEAFF. The CDR3 region has the DNA TGTGCCAGCAGCTACAGACTGAACACTGAAGCTTTCTTT.

The CDR3 reads CASSPLSQQETQYF. The CDR3, as DNA: TGTGCCAGCAGTCCCCTGAGCCAGCAAGAGACCCAGTACTTC. The chain combines TRBV12-3 or TRBV12-4 with TRBJ2-5, with D uncertain. The CDR3 runs 14 residues. V gave up 5 bases and J gave up 2 bases, with 12 bases separating them.

This clonotype was counted at least ten times. The genes are TRBV6-2 or TRBV6-3 and TRBJ2-4; TRBD2 might be the D (7 bases). The CDR3 covers 15 residues. Germline V gives CDR1 MNHEY, CDR2 SVGEGT. The ends were cut back, 6 bases at V and 2 bases at J, with 14 bases in the middle. In nucleotides, the CDR3 is TGTGCCAGCAGATCGGGGGGCGTGTCCAAAAACATTCAGTACTTC. This sequence encodes CASRSGGVSKNIQYF.

This clonotype was counted between two and nine times. V usage is TRBV20-1 and J usage is TRBJ2-2, with D possibly being TRBD2 (6 bases). Trimming removed 2 bases from V and 7 bases from J, with 17 bases in between. The CDR3 covers 15 residues. In germline, CDR1 is DFQATT, CDR2 SNEGSKA (reference sequence). In DNA form, the CDR3 reads TGCAGTGCTAGATCGGCTAGCGAACTTAGCGGGGAGCTGTTTTTT. Translated, it gives CSARSASELSGELFF.

J is TRBJ1-5 and V is TRBV28; D unclear. Trimming left V 6 bases short and J 6 bases short, with 12 bases between. The CDR3 sequence is 13 residues long. The V gene's germline CDR1 is MDHEN and CDR2 SYDVKM. The CDR3: CASSTPTGQPQHF. The CDR3 DNA follows: TGTGCCAGCAGCACCCCGACGGGTCAGCCCCAGCATTTT. Full variable domain (remainder filled in from reference TRBV28 and TRBJ1-5): DVKVTQSSRYLVKRTGEKVFLECVQDMDHENMFWYRQDPGLGLRLIYFSYDVKMKEKGDIPEGYSVSREKKERFSLILESASTNQTSMYLCASSTPTGQPQHFGDGTRLSIL.

The rearrangement uses TRBV20-1 and TRBJ2-5; D is tentatively TRBD1 or TRBD2 (5 bases each). Germline V gene data show CDR1 as DFQATT and CDR2 as SNEGSKA (reference sequence). This CDR3 spans 14 amino acids. V lost 0 bases and J lost 5, with 13 bases in between. CDR3 sequence (DNA): TGCAGTGCTAGAGATCCCCTGGGGGTGGAGACCCAGTACTTC. This codes for CSARDPLGVETQYF.

In this sample, this clonotype turned up many times. The V call is TRBV28, the J call TRBJ1-5, with D unresolved. Germline values: CDR1 MDHEN, CDR2 SYDVKM. The V end lost 2 bases, the J end lost 4 bases, and 12 bases lay between the germline ends. There are 15 residues in the CDR3. The CDR3 loop is CASSLGRSRNQPQHF. In DNA form, the CDR3 reads TGTGCCAGCAGTTTAGGGCGGAGTAGGAATCAGCCCCAGCATTTT.

This clonotype was seen many times. The genes are TRBV12-3 or TRBV12-4 and TRBJ2-3; TRBD2 might be the D (6 bases). The germline V and J ends were trimmed by 6 bases and 2 bases, with 12 bases remaining between them. The CDR3 covers 14 residues. The CDR3 DNA follows: TGTGCCAGCAGCCCCGGGACTCACACAGATACGCAGTATTTT. Translated, it gives CASSPGTHTDTQYF.

This clonotype was seen repeatedly, ten times or more. The chain joins TRBV6-2 or TRBV6-3 to TRBJ2-4; the D gene is possibly TRBD1 (7 bases). Germline V lookup: CDR1 MNHEY, CDR2 SVGEGT. Between the trimmed V and J ends, which lost 6 bases and 0 bases, there was a span of 18 bases. The CDR3 length is 17 residues. The CDR3 spells CASRVAGGNLAKNIQYF. CDR3 nucleotide sequence: TGTGCCAGCAGAGTCGCAGGGGGGAACCTAGCCAAAAACATTCAGTACTTC.

This clonotype was counted at least ten times. This sequence joins TRBV4-1 and TRBJ2-5; D perhaps matches TRBD1 (5 bases). The CDR3 is 14 amino acids. Germline loops: CDR1 MGHRA, CDR2 YSYEKL. V was pared by 0 bases and J by 5 bases, with 10 bases between. The CDR3 DNA is TGCGCCAGCAGCCAAGAATCAGGGCTGGAGACCCAGTACTTC. Amino acids: CASSQESGLETQYF.

Only a few counts were recorded for this clonotype. V usage is TRBV12-3 or TRBV12-4 and J usage is TRBJ2-2; unclear D gene. V lost 3 bases, J lost 4 bases, and 9 bases lay in between. The CDR3 runs to 14 residues. The CDR3 DNA reads TGTGCCAGCAGTTTTGGGTACGGCACCGGGGAGCTGTTTTTT. It specifies CASSFGYGTGELFF.

This clonotype was detected many times. V usage is TRBV7-2 and J usage is TRBJ1-5; D is undetermined. This CDR3 has 13 amino acids. In germline, CDR1 is SGHTA, CDR2 FQGNSA. Trimming took 6 bases from V and 7 from J, leaving 13 bases between them. The CDR3 region is CASSGTGWQPQHF. The CDR3 coding sequence is TGTGCCAGCAGTGGCACTGGGTGGCAGCCCCAGCATTTT.

In its sample, this clonotype was seen many times. The chain couples TRBV7-9 to TRBJ1-1; 7 bases fit TRBD1. The V and J ends lost 3 bases and 2 bases, in that order; junction bases with no gene match: 3. Looked up from germline, CDR1 is SEHNR and CDR2 is FQNEAQ (reference sequence). The CDR3 spans 14 residues. CDR3 amino acids: CASSLQGVNTEAFF. CDR3 nucleotide sequence: TGTGCCAGCAGCTTGCAGGGGGTAAACACTGAAGCTTTCTTT.

The table lists this clonotype with many counts. The chain carries TRBV7-9 and TRBJ2-7; TRBD1 is a possible D gene (6 bases). This CDR3 is 12 amino acids long. Germline V gene sequence: CDR1 SEHNR, CDR2 FQNEAQ (reference sequence). The V gene lost 5 bases and the J gene lost 6 bases, with 11 bases spanning the gap. The CDR3 DNA sequence: TGTGCCAGCAGCATACAGGGTGGCGAGCAGTACGTC. Residues: CASSIQGGEQYV.

This clonotype was found many times. The J gene is TRBJ2-2, the V gene TRBV6-1, with a tentative D call TRBD2 (5 bases). This CDR3 comprises 15 residues. V lost 6 bases to trimming and J lost 3 bases, with 14 bases between them. Germline values: CDR1 MNHNS, CDR2 SASEGT. The DNA for the CDR3 is TGTGCCAGCAGAGAACTACTAGGCGACACCGGGGAGCTGTTTTTT. Translating it yields CASRELLGDTGELFF.

This clonotype was detected many times. The genes are TRBV12-3 or TRBV12-4 and TRBJ2-7, with no clear D. Trimming took 8 bases from V and 5 from J, leaving 19 bases between them. The CDR3 loop spans 14 amino acids. This CDR3 reads CASSPGGSLDEQYF. The CDR3 coding sequence is TGTGCCAGCTCCCCCGGTGGCAGCCTAGACGAGCAGTACTTC.

As concerns this clonotype: A clone one base away is much larger, so this may be a read error. The chain uses TRBV20-1 and TRBJ2-2; D gene unclear. Deletions cut 2 bases from V and 5 bases from J, with 12 bases between. Germline CDR1 DFQATT, CDR2 SNEGSKA (reference sequence). CDR3 length equals 14 residues. CDR3 in DNA: TGCAGTGCTAGACATGGGCAGACGACCGGGGAGCTGTTTTTT. It yields the protein CSARHGQTTGELFF.

This clonotype appeared many times. V is TRBV19 and J is TRBJ2-7; weak D call: TRBD1 (5 bases). The germline gives CDR1 LNHDA, CDR2 SQIVND (reference sequence). The CDR3 is 16 amino acids. V shed 1 base and J shed 2 bases, with 15 bases lying between them. CDR3 coding DNA: TGTGCCAGTAGTATAGCCGTGTCAGCAGGGCCCTACGAGCAGTACTTC. Translated: CASSIAVSAGPYEQYF.

This clonotype has at least ten counts. The V and J genes are TRBV29-1 and TRBJ1-4; D might be TRBD1 (5 bases). Germline V gives CDR1 SQVTM, CDR2 ANQGSEA. The length of the CDR3 is 12 residues. Trimming shortened V by 4 bases and J by 3 bases, and 6 bases separated the two germline ends. CDR3 loop: CSVGQPNEKLFF. CDR3 DNA sequence: TGCAGCGTTGGACAGCCTAATGAAAAACTGTTTTTT. Filled out from reference TRBV29-1 and TRBJ1-4, the complete variable domain reads SAVISQKPSRDICQRGTSLTIQCQVDSQVTMMFWYRQQPGQSLTLIATANQGSEATYESGFVIDKFPISRPNLTFSTLTVSNMSPEDSSIYLCSVGQPNEKLFFGSGTQLSVL.

The chain joins TRBV11-2 to TRBJ2-1; 9 positions agree with TRBD1. Trimming removed 3 bases from V and 3 bases from J; junction bases left unmatched: 3. The germline V gene encodes CDR1 SGHAT and CDR2 FQNNGV. This CDR3 has 15 amino acids. The chain's CDR3 is CASSFTGQGYNEQFF. The CDR3, as DNA: TGTGCCAGCAGCTTCACGGGACAGGGCTACAATGAGCAGTTCTTC.

This clonotype was detected ten times or more. The germline gene is not matched at one end of the junction; a read error may be the cause. The chain employs TRBV5-4 and TRBJ2-3; TRBD1 matches 7 bases. Germline loops: CDR1 SGHNT, CDR2 YYREEE (reference sequence). There are 13 residues in the CDR3. Here the CDR3 reads CASSSAGTETQYF. For the CDR3, the DNA is TGTGCCAGCAGCTCAGCCGGGACAGAGACGCAGTATTTT. The whole variable domain, remainder taken from reference TRBV5-4 and TRBJ2-3, is ETGVTQSPTHLIKTRGQQVTLRCSSQSGHNTVSWYQQALGQGPQFIFQYYREEENGRGNFPPRFSGLQFPNYSSELNVNALELDDSALYLCASSSAGTETQYFGPGTRLTVL.

V gene TRBV27 combines with J gene TRBJ1-2, with 11 positions matching TRBD1. V lost 4 bases, J lost 4 bases, and 2 bases stayed unmatched. Germline V gene sequence: CDR1 MNHEY, CDR2 SMNVEV (reference sequence). This CDR3 is 14 amino acids long. In DNA form, the CDR3 reads TGTGCCAGCAGTTCCGGACAGGGGGCCTATGGCTACACCTTC. Its translation is CASSSGQGAYGYTF.

This clonotype was counted many times. The V and J genes are TRBV4-2 and TRBJ2-1; either TRBD1 or TRBD2 may supply D (5 bases each). CDR3 length equals 18 residues. Germline CDR1 LGHNA, CDR2 YNFKEQ. Trimming stripped 0 bases from V and 1 base from J, with 16 bases between. DNA of the CDR3: TGTGCCAGCAGCCAAGAAGGAAGGGGCGGGTCTTCCTACAATGAGCAGTTCTTC. It codes for CASSQEGRGGSSYNEQFF.

This clonotype occurred many times. This chain connects TRBV7-3 to TRBJ2-4; the D is unclear. CDR1 SGHTA and CDR2 FQGTGA come from the germline V gene. V was shortened by 2 bases and J by 8 bases, with 10 bases between the two germline ends. There are 13 residues in the CDR3. The CDR3 is CASSLQPLDIQYF. The CDR3 region has the DNA TGTGCCAGCAGCTTACAGCCGCTTGACATTCAGTACTTC.

This clonotype has ten or more counts. The rearrangement uses TRBV7-8 and TRBJ1-4; D perhaps matches TRBD1 (5 bases). The germline V gene has CDR1 SGHVS and CDR2 FQNEAQ. V was cut by 5 bases and J by 0 bases, with 22 bases left in between. This CDR3 contains 19 residues. The chain's CDR3 is CASSPTISGTHATNEKLFF. CDR3 coding DNA: TGTGCCAGCAGCCCCACAATCTCCGGGACGCATGCAACTAATGAAAAACTGTTTTTT.

This clonotype was detected ten times or more. The chain has TRBV20-1 and TRBJ2-1, with a possible D match to TRBD1 (5 bases). Trimming cost V 0 bases and J 4 bases, with 10 bases left between them. The CDR3 contains 14 residues. CDR1 and CDR2 (germline): DFQATT, SNEGSKA (reference sequence). The CDR3 loop is CSARETVEYNEQFF. In nucleotides, the CDR3 is TGCAGTGCTAGAGAGACAGTGGAATACAATGAGCAGTTCTTC.

The rearrangement uses TRBV27 and TRBJ1-5; 7 positions match TRBD1. This CDR3 comprises 14 residues. Trimming cost V 4 bases and J 9 bases; bases outside gene matches: 9. CDR1 and CDR2 (germline): MNHEY, SMNVEV (reference sequence). The CDR3 DNA reads TGTGCCAGCAGTTCGACAGGGCCGGTAGGGCCCCAGCATTTT. This encodes CASSSTGPVGPQHF.